This T cell receptor beta chain derives from a study of shared clonotypes between healthy human individuals. Study at large: Used for every donor were three CD4 naive, three CD4 memory, two CD8 naive and one CD8 memory plate.

Assay: immunoSEQ multiplex PCR; the TCRdb copy retains only in-frame clones and omits some. The table has about 2.4 million clones, 93% seen once. The CDR3 spans 15 residues. J gave up 5 bases and V 3 bases, and 9 bases lay outside the gene matches. CDR1 and CDR2 from the germline V gene are LNHDA and SQIVND (reference sequence). Regarding this clone: Its antigen is unidentified.

General study results and limits: Larger richness was generally estimated for naive than memory subsets.

This sequence was found in a man aged 18 to 29 in good health. Some clones in this sample may be carry-over from other donors' samples. The chain has TRBV19 and TRBJ1-1, with TRBD1 identical over 7 bases. Material: naive CD4+ T cells from PBMCs. The subset denotes: CD45RA+ positively selected. This CDR3 reads CASSMGQHQGTEAFF. CDR3 DNA: TGTGCCAGTAGTATGGGACAGCACCAAGGGACTGAAGCTTTCTTT.